This TCR beta chain originates from a study of CD4 T cells in relation to SARS-CoV-2 and coronaviruses. This CDR3 comprises 15 residues. CDR1 MGHRA and CDR2 YSYEKL come from the germline V gene. Trimming cost V 4 bases and J 6 bases, with 19 bases left between them. Profiled with immunoSEQ multiplex PCR; TCRdb holds only in-frame clones, not every one. The sample contains about 38,000 clones, over 75% of which appear only once. Details on this clone: Its antigen is undetermined.

Material: memory CD4+ T cells from PBMCs, cultured in vitro. This rearrangement joins TRBV4-1 to TRBJ2-7; the D gene is possibly TRBD2 (5 bases). The TCR originated in an adult with COVID-19. CDR3 DNA sequence: TGCGCCAGCAGCCTCGTAGTGGTTGGAGGAGGCGAGCAGTACTTC. Translated: CASSLVVVGGGEQYF.